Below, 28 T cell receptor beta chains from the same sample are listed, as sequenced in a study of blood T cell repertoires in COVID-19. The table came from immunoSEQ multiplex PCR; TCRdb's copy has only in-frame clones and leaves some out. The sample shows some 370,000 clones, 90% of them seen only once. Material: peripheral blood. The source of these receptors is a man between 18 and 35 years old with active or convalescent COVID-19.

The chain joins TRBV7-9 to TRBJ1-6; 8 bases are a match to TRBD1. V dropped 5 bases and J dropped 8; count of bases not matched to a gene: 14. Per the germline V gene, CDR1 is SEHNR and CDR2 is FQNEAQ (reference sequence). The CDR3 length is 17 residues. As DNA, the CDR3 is TGTGCCAGCAGCCGACGGCAGGGGGCGGGGAAGGATTCACCCCTCCACTTT. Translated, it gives CASSRRQGAGKDSPLHF.

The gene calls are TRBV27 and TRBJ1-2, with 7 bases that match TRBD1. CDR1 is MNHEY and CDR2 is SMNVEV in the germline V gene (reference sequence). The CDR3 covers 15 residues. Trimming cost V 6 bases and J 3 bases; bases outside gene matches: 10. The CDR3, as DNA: TGTGCCAGCAGATATTCAGGGGGAGGACACTATGGCTACACCTTC. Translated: CASRYSGGGHYGYTF.

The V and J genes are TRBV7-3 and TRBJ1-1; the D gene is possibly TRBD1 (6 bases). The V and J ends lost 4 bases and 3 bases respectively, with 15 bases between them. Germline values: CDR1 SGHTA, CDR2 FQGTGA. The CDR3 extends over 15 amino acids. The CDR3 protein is CASSSQGLQYTEAFF. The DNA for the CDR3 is TGTGCCAGCAGCTCACAGGGTTTGCAGTACACTGAAGCTTTCTTT.

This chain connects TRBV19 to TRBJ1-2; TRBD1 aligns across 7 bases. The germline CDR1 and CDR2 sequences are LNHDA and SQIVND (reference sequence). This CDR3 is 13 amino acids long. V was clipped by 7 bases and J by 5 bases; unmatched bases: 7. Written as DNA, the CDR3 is TGTGCCAGTAACCCGGACAGGATGTATGGCTACACCTTC. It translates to CASNPDRMYGYTF.

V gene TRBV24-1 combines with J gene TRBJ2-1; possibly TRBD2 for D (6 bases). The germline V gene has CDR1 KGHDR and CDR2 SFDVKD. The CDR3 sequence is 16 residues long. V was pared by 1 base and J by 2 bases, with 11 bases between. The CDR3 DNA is TGTGCCACCAGTGATTTTTCGGGGGTGACCTACAATGAGCAGTTCTTC. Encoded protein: CATSDFSGVTYNEQFF.

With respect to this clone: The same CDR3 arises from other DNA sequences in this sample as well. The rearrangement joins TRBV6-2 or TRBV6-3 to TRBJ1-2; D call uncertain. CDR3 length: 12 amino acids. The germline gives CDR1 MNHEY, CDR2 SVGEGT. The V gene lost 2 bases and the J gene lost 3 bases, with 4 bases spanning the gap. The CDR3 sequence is CASSYPDYGYTF. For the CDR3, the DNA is TGTGCCAGCAGTTACCCCGACTATGGCTACACCTTC.

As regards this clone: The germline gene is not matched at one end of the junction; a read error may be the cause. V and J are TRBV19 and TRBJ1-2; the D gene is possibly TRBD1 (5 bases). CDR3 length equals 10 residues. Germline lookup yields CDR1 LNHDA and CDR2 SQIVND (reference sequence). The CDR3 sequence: CASSQRDVAF. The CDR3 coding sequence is TGTGCCAGTAGTCAGCGGGACGTCGCCTTC.

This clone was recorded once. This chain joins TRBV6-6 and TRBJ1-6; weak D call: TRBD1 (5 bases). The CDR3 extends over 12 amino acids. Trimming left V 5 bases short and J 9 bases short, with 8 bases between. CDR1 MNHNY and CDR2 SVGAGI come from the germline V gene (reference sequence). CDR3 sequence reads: CASSTQGSPLHF. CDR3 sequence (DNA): TGTGCCAGCAGTACGCAGGGTTCACCCCTCCACTTT.

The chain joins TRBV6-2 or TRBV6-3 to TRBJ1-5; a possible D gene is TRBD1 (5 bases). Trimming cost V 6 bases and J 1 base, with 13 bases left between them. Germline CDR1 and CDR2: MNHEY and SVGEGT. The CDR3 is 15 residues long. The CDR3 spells CASSLVAGSNQPQHF. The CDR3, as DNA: TGTGCCAGCAGCCTCGTGGCAGGGAGCAATCAGCCCCAGCATTTT.

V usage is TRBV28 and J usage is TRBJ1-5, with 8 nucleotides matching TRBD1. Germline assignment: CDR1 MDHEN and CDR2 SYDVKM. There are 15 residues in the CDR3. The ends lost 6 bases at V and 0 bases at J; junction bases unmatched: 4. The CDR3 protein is CASRRTGNSNQPQHF. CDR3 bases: TGTGCCAGCAGACGGACAGGGAATAGCAATCAGCCCCAGCATTTT.

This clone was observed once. CDR3 bases: TGTGCCACCAGTGAAACTTGGAGCGGGGGGGTTAATGGCTACACCTTC. It yields the protein CATSETWSGGVNGYTF. The chain employs TRBV24-1 and TRBJ1-2; possible D gene TRBD1, 5 bases. Trimming removed 4 bases at V and 6 bases at J, with 20 bases between. The germline V gene has CDR1 KGHDR and CDR2 SFDVKD. The CDR3 consists of 16 residues.

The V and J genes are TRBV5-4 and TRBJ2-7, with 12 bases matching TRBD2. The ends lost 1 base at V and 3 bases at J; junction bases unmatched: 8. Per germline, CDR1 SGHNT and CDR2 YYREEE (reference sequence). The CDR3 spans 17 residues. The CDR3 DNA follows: TGTGCCAGCAGCTTGACCCGACTAGCGGGAGAATACTACGAGCAGTACTTC. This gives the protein CASSLTRLAGEYYEQYF.

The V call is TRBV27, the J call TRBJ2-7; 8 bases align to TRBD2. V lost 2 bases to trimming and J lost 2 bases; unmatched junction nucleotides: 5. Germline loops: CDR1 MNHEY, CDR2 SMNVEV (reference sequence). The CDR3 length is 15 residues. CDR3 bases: TGTGCCAGCAGTTTAGGGCGGGAGGTACCCTACGAGCAGTACTTC. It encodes CASSLGREVPYEQYF.

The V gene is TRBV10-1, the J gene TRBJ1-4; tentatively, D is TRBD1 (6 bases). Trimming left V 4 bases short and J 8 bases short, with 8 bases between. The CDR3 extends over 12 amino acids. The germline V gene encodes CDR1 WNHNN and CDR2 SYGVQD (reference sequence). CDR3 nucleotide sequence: TGCGCCAGCAGTGCGGGGGGCGAAAAACTGTTTTTT. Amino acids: CASSAGGEKLFF.

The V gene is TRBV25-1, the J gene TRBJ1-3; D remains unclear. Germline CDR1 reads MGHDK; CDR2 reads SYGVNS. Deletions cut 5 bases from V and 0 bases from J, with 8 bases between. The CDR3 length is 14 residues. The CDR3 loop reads CASSRGPSGNTIYF. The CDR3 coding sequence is TGTGCCAGCAGTCGGGGTCCCTCTGGAAACACCATATATTTT.

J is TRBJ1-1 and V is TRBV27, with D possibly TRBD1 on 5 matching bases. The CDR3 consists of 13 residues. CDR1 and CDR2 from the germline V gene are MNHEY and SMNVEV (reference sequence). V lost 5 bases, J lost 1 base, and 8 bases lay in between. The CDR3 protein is CASSTTANTEAFF. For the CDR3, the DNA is TGTGCCAGCAGTACGACAGCGAACACTGAAGCTTTCTTT.

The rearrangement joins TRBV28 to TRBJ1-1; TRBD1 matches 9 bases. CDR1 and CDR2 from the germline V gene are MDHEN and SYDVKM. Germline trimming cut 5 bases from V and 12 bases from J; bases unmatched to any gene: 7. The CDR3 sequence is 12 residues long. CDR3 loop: CASSQGQGNSFF. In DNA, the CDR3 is TGTGCCAGCAGTCAAGGACAGGGGAATTCTTTCTTT.

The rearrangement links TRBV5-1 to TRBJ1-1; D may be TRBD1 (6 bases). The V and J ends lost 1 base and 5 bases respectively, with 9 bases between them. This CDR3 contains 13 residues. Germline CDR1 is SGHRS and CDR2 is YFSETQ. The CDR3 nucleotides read TGCGCCAGCAGCTTGTGGGACAAGACTGAAGCTTTCTTT. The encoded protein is CASSLWDKTEAFF.

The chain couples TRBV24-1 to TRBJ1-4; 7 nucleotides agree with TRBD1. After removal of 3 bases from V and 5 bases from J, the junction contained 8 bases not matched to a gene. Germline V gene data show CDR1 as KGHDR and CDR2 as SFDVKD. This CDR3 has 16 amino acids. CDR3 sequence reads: CATSDPRDSRNEKLFF. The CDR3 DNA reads TGTGCCACCAGTGATCCCCGGGACAGCAGGAATGAAAAACTGTTTTTT.

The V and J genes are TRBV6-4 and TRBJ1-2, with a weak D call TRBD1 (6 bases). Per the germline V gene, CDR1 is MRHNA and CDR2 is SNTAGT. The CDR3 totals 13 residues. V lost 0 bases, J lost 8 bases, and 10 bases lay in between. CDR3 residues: CASSDSKGDGYTF. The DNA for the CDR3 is TGTGCCAGCAGTGACTCGAAGGGGGACGGCTACACCTTC.

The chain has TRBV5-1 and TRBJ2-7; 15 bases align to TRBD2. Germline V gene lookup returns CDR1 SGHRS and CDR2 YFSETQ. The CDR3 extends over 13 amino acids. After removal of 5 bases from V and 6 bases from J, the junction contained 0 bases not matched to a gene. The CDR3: CASRGLAGGEQYF. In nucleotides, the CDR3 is TGCGCCAGCAGGGGACTAGCGGGAGGCGAGCAGTACTTC.

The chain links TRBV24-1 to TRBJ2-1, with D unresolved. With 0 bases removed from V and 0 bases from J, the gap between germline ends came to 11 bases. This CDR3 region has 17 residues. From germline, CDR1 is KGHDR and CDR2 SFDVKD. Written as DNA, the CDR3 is TGTGCCACCAGTGATTTGCCGAGCCCGCCCTCCTACAATGAGCAGTTCTTC. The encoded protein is CATSDLPSPPSYNEQFF.

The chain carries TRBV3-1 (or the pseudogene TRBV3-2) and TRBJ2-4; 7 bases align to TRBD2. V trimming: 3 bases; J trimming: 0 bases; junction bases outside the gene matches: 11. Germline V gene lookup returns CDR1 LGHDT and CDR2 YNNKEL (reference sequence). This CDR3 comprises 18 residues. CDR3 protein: CASSHRTSDGLAKNIQYF. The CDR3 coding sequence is TGTGCCAGCAGCCATCGGACTAGTGATGGGTTAGCCAAAAACATTCAGTACTTC.

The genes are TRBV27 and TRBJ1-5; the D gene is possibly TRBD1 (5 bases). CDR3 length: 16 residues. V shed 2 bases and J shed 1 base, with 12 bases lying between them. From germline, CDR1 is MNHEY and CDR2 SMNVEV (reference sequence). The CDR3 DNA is TGTGCCAGCAGTTTAATTGGGGCGAAAAGCAATCAGCCCCAGCATTTT. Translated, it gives CASSLIGAKSNQPQHF.

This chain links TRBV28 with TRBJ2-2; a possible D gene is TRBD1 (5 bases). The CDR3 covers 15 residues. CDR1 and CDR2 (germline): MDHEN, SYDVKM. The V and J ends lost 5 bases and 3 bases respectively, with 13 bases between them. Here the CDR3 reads CASSRRTIDTGELFF. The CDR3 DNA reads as TGTGCCAGCAGTCGTCGGACAATAGACACCGGGGAGCTGTTTTTT. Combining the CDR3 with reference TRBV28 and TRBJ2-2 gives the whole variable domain DVKVTQSSRYLVKRTGEKVFLECVQDMDHENMFWYRQDPGLGLRLIYFSYDVKMKEKGDIPEGYSVSREKKERFSLILESASTNQTSMYLCASSRRTIDTGELFFGEGSRLTVL.

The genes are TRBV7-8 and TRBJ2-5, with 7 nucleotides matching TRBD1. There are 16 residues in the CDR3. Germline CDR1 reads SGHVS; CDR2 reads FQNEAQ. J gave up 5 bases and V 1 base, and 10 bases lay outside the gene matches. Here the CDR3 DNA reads TGTGCCAGCAGCTTAGGAGACAGGGCGGTCAGGGAGACCCAGTACTTC. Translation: CASSLGDRAVRETQYF. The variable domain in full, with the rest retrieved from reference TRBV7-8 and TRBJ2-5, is GAGVSQSPRYKVAKRGQDVALRCDPISGHVSLFWYQQALGQGPEFLTYFQNEAQLDKSGLPSDRFFAERPEGSVSTLKIQRTQQEDSAVYLCASSLGDRAVRETQYFGPGTRLLVL.

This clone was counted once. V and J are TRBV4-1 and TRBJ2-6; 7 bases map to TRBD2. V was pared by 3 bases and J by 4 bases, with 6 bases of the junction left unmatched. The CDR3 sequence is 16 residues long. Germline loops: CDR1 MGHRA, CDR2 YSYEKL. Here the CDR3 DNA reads TGCGCCAGCAGCCAGAGCGGGAATCTGGGGGCCAACGTCCTGACTTTC. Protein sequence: CASSQSGNLGANVLTF.

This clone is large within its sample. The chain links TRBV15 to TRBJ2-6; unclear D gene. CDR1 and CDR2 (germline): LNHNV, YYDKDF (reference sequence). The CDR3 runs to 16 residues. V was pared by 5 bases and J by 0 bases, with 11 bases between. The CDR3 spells CATSPGGYSGANVLTF. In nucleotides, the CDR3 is TGTGCCACCAGCCCTGGCGGCTACTCTGGGGCCAACGTCCTGACTTTC.